The 8 T cell receptor beta chains presented below share a single source sample, sequenced in a study of CD8 T cells in ankylosing spondylitis. TCRdb re-called the 5' RACE reads with MiXCR, one entry per CDR3 protein. Of around 210,000 distinct CDR3 sequences in the sample, over 7% are singletons; the top ten hold around 4.9%. The sample was blood, either unsorted or a sorted T cell fraction (not recorded which). The receptor source for this set is a female donor with ankylosing spondylitis or in good health (not recorded which).

This chain connects TRBV30 to TRBJ2-4; D not certain. CDR3 length: 12 residues. V was trimmed by 5 bases and J by 15 bases, leaving 20 bases between them. Germline-derived CDR1 and CDR2 are GTSNPN and SVGIG (reference sequence). As DNA, the CDR3 is TGTGCCTGGGGGCCAGAGGAGCCCCAACTGTACTTC. Protein product: CAWGPEEPQLYF.

At least ten counts were recorded for this clonotype. The rearrangement uses TRBV12-3 or TRBV12-4 and TRBJ1-3; D uncertain. This CDR3 region has 11 residues. The V gene lost 4 bases and the J gene lost 8 bases, with 6 bases spanning the gap. The CDR3 sequence is CASSYAHTIYF. Written as DNA, the CDR3 is TGTGCCAGCAGTTATGCACACACCATATATTTT.

This clonotype was detected ten times or more. This rearrangement joins TRBV4-2 to TRBJ1-2; perhaps TRBD1 as D (5 bases). This CDR3 region has 15 residues. Germline loops: CDR1 LGHNA, CDR2 YNFKEQ. V lost 4 bases and J lost 4, with 16 bases in between. The CDR3 nucleotides are TGTGCCAGCAGCCCAGTGGGACCAGGTTCCTATGGCTACACCTTC. Residues: CASSPVGPGSYGYTF.

This clonotype was seen ten or more times. CDR3 loop: CASSLGSGSNEQFF. The CDR3 coding sequence is TGTGCCAGCAGCTTAGGGTCAGGGAGCAATGAGCAGTTCTTC. The chain couples TRBV11-2 to TRBJ2-1; the D call may be TRBD1 or TRBD2 (5 bases each). Germline V CDR1 and CDR2: SGHAT, FQNNGV. CDR3 size: 14 residues. V lost 1 base, J lost 6 bases, and 10 bases lay in between.

The chain combines TRBV19 with TRBJ2-2; tentative D call: TRBD1 (6 bases). The CDR3 covers 16 residues. Trimming stripped 5 bases from V and 0 bases from J, with 13 bases between. CDR1 and CDR2 (germline): LNHDA, SQIVND (reference sequence). The CDR3 loop is CASSPHDRPNTGELFF. Here the CDR3 DNA reads TGTGCCAGTAGTCCCCATGACAGGCCGAACACCGGGGAGCTGTTTTTT.

Ten or more counts support this clonotype. This chain uses TRBV29-1 with TRBJ1-2; D call uncertain. This CDR3 region has 11 residues. Deletions cut 7 bases from V and 8 bases from J, with 14 bases between. Germline CDR1 reads SQVTM; CDR2 reads ANQGSEA. The CDR3 nucleotides are TGCAGCGCCCGCCGCGATCGGGGCTACACCTTC. Translated: CSARRDRGYTF.

This clonotype was observed at least ten times. The chain joins TRBV29-1 to TRBJ1-1, with no clear D. Deletions cut 3 bases from V and 5 bases from J, with 10 bases between. CDR1 and CDR2 (germline): SQVTM, ANQGSEA. The CDR3 length is 12 residues. The CDR3 nucleotides read TGCAGCGTTGAGAGTCTTGGGACTGAAGCTTTCTTT. This sequence encodes CSVESLGTEAFF.

This clonotype was counted at least ten times. CDR3 region: CASSLRSGTTEAFF. The CDR3 DNA follows: TGCGCCAGCAGCTTGAGGTCAGGGACCACTGAAGCTTTCTTT. The V and J genes are TRBV5-1 and TRBJ1-1; D may be TRBD1 (5 bases). The V end lost 1 base, the J end lost 4 bases, and 11 bases lay between the germline ends. This CDR3 spans 14 amino acids. Germline V CDR1 and CDR2: SGHRS, YFSETQ.